This T cell receptor (beta chain) was sequenced for a study of blood T cell repertoires in COVID-19. Turning to the study itself: The study drew acute and convalescent COVID-19 samples from the United States, Italy and Spain. PBMCs, B-cell-depleted T cells, or T cells were the source of the cDNA or gDNA that made up the material.

As processed by the authors: For nucleated cells, counts were estimated from reference gene primer amplification. Here immunoSEQ multiplex PCR was the method, and the copy in TCRdb shows in-frame clones only, minus some. From that table come the V and J calls and clone size; the DNA was used to work out D and trimming. The sample contains some 37,000 clones, roughly nine tenths of which appear only once. V lost 0 bases and J lost 5, with 14 bases in between. Per the germline V gene, CDR1 is MNHEY and CDR2 is SVGAGI. The CDR3 extends over 15 amino acids. This chain links TRBV6-5 with TRBJ2-7; the D gene is possibly TRBD1 (5 bases). The sample comprised peripheral blood. The clonotype comes from a man aged 65 to 79 with acute or convalescent COVID-19. The CDR3: CASSYSKGRVDEQYF. The DNA for the CDR3 is TGTGCCAGCAGTTACTCGAAGGGGCGCGTAGACGAGCAGTACTTC.